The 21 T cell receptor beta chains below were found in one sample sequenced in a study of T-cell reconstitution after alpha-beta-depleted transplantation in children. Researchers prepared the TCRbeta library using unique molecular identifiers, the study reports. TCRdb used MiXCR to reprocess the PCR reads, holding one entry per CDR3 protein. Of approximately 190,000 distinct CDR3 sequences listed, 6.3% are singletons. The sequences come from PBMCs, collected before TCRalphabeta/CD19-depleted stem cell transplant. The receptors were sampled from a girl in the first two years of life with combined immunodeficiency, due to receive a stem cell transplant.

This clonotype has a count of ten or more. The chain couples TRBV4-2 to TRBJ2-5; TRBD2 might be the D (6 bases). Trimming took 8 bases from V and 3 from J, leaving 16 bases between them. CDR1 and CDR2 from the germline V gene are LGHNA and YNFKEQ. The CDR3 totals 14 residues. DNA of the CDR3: TGTGCCAGCGCCACCGGGACTTCAAAAGAGACCCAGTACTTC. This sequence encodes CASATGTSKETQYF.

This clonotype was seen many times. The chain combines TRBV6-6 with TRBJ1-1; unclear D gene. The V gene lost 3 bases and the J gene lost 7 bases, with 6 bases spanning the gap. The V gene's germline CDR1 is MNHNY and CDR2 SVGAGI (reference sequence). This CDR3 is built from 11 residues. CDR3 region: CASSYDGEAFF. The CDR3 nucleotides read TGTGCCAGCAGTTATGATGGTGAAGCTTTCTTT.

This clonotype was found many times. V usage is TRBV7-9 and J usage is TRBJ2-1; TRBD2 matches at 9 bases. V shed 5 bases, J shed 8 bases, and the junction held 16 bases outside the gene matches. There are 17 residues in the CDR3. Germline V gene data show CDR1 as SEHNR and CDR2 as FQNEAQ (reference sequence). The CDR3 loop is CASSPPAGTSRWDEQFF. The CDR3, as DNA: TGTGCCAGCAGCCCACCTGCCGGGACTAGCAGGTGGGATGAGCAGTTCTTC.

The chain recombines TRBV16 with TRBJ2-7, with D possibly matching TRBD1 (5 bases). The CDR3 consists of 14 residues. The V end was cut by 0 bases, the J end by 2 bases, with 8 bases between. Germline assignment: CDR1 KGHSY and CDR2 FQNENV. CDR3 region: CASSQSRTTYEQYF. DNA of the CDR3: TGTGCCAGCAGCCAATCCCGGACAACCTACGAGCAGTACTTC.

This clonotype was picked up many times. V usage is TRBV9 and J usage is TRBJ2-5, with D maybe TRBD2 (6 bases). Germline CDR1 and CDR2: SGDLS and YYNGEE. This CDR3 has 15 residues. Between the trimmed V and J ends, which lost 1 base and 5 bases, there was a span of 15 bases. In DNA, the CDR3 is TGTGCCAGCAGCGTAAAGGGAGGAGGGTCTGAGACCCAGTACTTC. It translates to CASSVKGGGSETQYF.

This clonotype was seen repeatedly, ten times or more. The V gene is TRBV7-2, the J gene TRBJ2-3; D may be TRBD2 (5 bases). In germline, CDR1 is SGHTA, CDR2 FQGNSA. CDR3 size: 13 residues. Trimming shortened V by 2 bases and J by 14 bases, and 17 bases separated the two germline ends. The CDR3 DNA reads TGTGCCAGCAGCTTATGGGTGGACTTCGACCCGTATTTT. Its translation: CASSLWVDFDPYF.

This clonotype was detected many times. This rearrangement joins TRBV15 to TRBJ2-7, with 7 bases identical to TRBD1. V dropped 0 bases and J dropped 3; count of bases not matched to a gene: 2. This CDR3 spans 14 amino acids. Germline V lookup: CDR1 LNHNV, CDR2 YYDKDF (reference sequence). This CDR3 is CATSRERDSYEQYF. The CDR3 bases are TGTGCCACCAGCAGAGAAAGGGACAGCTACGAGCAGTACTTC.

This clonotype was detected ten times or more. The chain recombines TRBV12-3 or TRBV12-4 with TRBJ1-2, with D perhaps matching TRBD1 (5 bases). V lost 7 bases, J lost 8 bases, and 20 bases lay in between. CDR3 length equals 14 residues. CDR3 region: CASTPGLLASGYTF. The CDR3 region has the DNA TGTGCCAGCACCCCGGGACTGTTAGCTTCGGGCTACACCTTC.

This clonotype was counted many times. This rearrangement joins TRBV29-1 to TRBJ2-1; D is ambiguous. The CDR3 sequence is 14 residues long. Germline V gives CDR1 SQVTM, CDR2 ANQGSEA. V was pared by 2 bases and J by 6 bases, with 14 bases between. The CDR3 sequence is CSVESGIDFNEQFF. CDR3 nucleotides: TGCAGCGTTGAATCAGGCATAGATTTCAATGAGCAGTTCTTC.

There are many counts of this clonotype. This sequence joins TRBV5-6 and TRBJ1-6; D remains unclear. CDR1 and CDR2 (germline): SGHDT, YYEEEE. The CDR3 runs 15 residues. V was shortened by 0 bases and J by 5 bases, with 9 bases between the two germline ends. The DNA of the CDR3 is TGTGCCAGCAGCTTGGCCTCGGATGATAATTCACCCCTCCACTTT. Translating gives CASSLASDDNSPLHF.

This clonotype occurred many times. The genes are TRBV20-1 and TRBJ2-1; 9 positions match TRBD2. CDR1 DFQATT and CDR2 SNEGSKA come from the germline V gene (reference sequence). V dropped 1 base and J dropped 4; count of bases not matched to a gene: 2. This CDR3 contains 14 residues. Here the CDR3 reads CSARAGLAYNEQFF. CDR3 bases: TGCAGTGCTAGAGCGGGACTAGCATACAATGAGCAGTTCTTC.

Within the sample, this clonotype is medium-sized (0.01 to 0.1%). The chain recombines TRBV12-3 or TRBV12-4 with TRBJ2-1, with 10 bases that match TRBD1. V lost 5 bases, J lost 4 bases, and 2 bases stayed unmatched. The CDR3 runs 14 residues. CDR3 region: CASSRTGGYNEQFF. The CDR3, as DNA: TGTGCCAGCAGTCGGACAGGGGGTTACAATGAGCAGTTCTTC.

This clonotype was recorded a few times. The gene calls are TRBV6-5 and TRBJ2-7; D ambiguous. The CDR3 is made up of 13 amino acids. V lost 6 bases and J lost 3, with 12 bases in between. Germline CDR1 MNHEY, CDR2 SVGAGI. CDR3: CASSHSRHYEQYF. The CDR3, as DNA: TGTGCCAGCAGCCACTCCCGACACTACGAGCAGTACTTC.

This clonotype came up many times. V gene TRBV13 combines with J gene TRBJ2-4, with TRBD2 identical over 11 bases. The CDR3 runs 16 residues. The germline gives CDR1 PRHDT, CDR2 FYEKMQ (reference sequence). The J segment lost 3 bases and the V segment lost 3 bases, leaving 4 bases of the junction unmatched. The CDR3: CASSFLAGGHKNIQYF. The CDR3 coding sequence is TGTGCCAGCAGCTTCCTAGCGGGAGGACACAAAAACATTCAGTACTTC.

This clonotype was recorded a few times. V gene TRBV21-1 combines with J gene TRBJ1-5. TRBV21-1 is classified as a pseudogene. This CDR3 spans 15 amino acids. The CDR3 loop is CASSKKRMGDQPQHF. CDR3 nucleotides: TGTGCCAGCAGCAAAAAGAGAATGGGCGATCAGCCCCAGCATTTT.

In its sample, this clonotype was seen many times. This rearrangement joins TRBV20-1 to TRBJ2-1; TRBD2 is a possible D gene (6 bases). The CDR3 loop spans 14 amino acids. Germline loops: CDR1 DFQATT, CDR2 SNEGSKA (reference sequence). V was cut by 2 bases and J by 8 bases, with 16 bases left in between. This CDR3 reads CSARIRGGFDEQFF. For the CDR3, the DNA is TGCAGTGCTAGAATTCGAGGAGGGTTCGATGAGCAGTTCTTC.

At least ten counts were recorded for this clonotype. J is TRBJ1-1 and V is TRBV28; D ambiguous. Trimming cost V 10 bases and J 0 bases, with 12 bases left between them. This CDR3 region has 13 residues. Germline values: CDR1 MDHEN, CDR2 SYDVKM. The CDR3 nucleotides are TGTGCCACCGAAGGGCAGTTGAACACTGAAGCTTTCTTT. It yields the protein CATEGQLNTEAFF. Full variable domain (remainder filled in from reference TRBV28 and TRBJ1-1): DVKVTQSSRYLVKRTGEKVFLECVQDMDHENMFWYRQDPGLGLRLIYFSYDVKMKEKGDIPEGYSVSREKKERFSLILESASTNQTSMYLCATEGQLNTEAFFGQGTRLTVV.

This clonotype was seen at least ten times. The CDR3 region has the DNA TGCAGCGTCAGTGGAGTAGCCCTGTTTCAATACAATGAGCAGTTCTTC. The encoded protein is CSVSGVALFQYNEQFF. V usage is TRBV29-1 and J usage is TRBJ2-1; no clear D gene. The CDR3 is made up of 16 amino acids. Trimming cost V 6 bases and J 4 bases, with 22 bases left between them. CDR1 and CDR2 (germline): SQVTM, ANQGSEA.

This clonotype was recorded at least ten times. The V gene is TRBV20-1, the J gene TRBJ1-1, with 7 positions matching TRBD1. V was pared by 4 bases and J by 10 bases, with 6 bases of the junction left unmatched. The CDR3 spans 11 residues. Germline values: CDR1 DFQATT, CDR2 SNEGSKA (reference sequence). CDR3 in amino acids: CSAIEQGRAFF. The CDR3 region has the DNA TGCAGTGCTATCGAACAGGGGAGAGCTTTCTTT.

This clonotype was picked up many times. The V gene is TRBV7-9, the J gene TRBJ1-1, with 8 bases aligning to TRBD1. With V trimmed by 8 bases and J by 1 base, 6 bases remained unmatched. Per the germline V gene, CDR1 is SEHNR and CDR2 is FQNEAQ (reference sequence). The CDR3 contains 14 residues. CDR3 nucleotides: TGTGCCAGCCGAGGGACAGGACAGAACACTGAAGCTTTCTTT. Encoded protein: CASRGTGQNTEAFF.

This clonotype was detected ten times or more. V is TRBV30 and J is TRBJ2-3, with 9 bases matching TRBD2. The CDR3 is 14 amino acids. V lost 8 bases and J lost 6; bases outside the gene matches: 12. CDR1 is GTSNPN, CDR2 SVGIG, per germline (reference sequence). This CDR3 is CAGESAGGVDTQYF. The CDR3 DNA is TGTGCCGGAGAGAGTGCGGGGGGGGTCGATACGCAGTATTTT.